This T cell receptor beta chain was identified in a study of siplizumab effects on memory and regulatory T cells (dated by TCRdb to the late 2010s). About the full investigation: The study looked at the effect of siplizumab, an anti-CD2 antibody, on alloreactive T-cell subsets in allogeneic mixed lymphocyte reactions made from human PBMCs. Findings and caveats that apply to the study as a whole: Because sequences at frequencies below about 10^-5 were poorly captured, only a minor fraction of alloreactive clones could be mapped back to unstimulated subsets. Among mappable alloreactive CD4+ clones, the Treg-derived fraction averaged approximately 63% with siplizumab versus roughly 30% in control reactions. Siplizumab significantly lowered the cumulative frequency of alloreactive sequences that could be traced to unstimulated CD4+ memory T cells. About 75-97% of proliferating CD4+ or CD8+ clones could not be given a naive or memory phenotype. Unstimulated naive T cells appeared to be more diverse than memory T cells, and naive cells seemed to make a substantial contribution to the alloresponse. Whether proliferating Tregs from siplizumab cultures were suppressive was not functionally confirmed.

The CDR3 starts with the cysteine, ends with the phenylalanine, and has 16 residues. Kept here is only the CDR3 DNA, which spans 48 bases and is read in frame from base 1. Between the V and J ends, shortened by 5 bases and 2 bases respectively, the junction contains 16 bases. The germline V gene (reference sequence) sets CDR1 to LNHDA and CDR2 to SQIVND. Library preparation employed the immunoSEQ multiplex PCR assay. Each sample had 10^5 or so TCR templates assayed by the deep sequencing platform. Genomic DNA extracted from sorted T cells was used for TCRbeta CDR3 sequencing. The paper's processing steps were these. The R programming language was used for clonal analysis of the TCRbeta CDR3 data. Alloreactive CD4+ and CD8+ clones were identified by comparing unstimulated samples to CFSE-low samples taken after the reaction. Regulatory or non-regulatory origin of alloreactive CD4+ clones was assigned by matching sequences to the sorted unstimulated Treg and non-Treg repertoires. As stored in TCRdb, this immuneACCESS dataset retains in-frame rearrangements with V and J assigned. A fraction of the clones does not appear; measured against another copy, unresolved V genes explain less than half of the discrepancy, and the remainder lacks a known reason. That table supplies the V and J calls and clone size; D and trimming were determined from the DNA. Present in this sample are about 120,000 clones, around 94% of which were seen just once. The top ten clones comprise approximately 1.8% of the sample.

Sorted unstimulated T cells, along with proliferating T cells recovered from mixed lymphocyte reactions, underwent TCRbeta CDR3 sequencing. Fresh whole blood from around 11 HLA-typed healthy donors was used to isolate PBMCs. To map where alloreactive clones came from, CD4+ non-regulatory T cells in the unstimulated state were FACS-sorted. Of note for this clone: Which antigen it targets is not known. No much larger clone is present one base from it, and per-base qualities are unavailable.

This receptor chain uses TRBV19 and TRBJ1-5, with the D gene call left open. The TCR comes from a human donor in good health. The specimen sequenced was non-Treg CD4+ T cells sorted from blood. The cell subset or site label, read with the paper, signifies: FACS-sorted unstimulated CD4+ non-regulatory T cells. The nucleotides read TGTGCCAGTAGTCAAGGTAGGACGATGCGCAATCAGCCCCAGCATTTT. Its amino acids are CASSQGRTMRNQPQHF.